Sequencing of this T cell receptor beta chain was carried out in a study of OX40 agonist ivuxolimab in advanced cancers. Study-wide context: While on treatment, patients had intravenous ivuxolimab at 0.01 to 10 mg/kg every 2 weeks.

Patients with a history of autoimmune disease or on systemic immunosuppression were excluded. Blood sampling took place at baseline, cycle 4 day 1, and cycle 7 day 1. A note on this clone: Its antigen is not identified.

The CDR3 totals 15 residues. V dropped 1 base and J dropped 3; count of bases not matched to a gene: 4. The germline V gene has CDR1 SGHVS and CDR2 FQNEAQ. Whole-study results and caveats: Blood T cells, both CD4+ and CD8+, expanded clonally by week 6 at 0.1 to 3.0 mg/kg.

Here immunoSEQ multiplex PCR was the method, and the copy in TCRdb shows in-frame clones only, minus some. The table records over 150,000 clones, roughly 92% of them present only once. The sample here was CD4+ or CD8+ T cells sorted from blood, taken in a trial of the OX40 agonist ivuxolimab. The chain links TRBV7-8 to TRBJ2-7, with 9 bases that match TRBD1. The source of this sequence is an adult with an advanced solid tumor such as melanoma, head and neck, liver or kidney cancer. The CDR3 loop reads CASSLVGQGIYEQYF. CDR3 in DNA: TGTGCCAGCAGCTTAGTCGGACAGGGGATCTACGAGCAGTACTTC.